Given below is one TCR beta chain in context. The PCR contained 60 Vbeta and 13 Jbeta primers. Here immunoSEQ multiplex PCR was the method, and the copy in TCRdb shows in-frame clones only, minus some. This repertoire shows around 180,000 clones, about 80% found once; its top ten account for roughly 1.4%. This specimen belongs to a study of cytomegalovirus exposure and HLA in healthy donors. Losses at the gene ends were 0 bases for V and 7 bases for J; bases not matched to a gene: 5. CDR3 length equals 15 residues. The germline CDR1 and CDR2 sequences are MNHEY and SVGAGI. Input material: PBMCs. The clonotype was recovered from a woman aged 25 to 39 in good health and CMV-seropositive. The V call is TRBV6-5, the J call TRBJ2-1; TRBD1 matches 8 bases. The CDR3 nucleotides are TGTGCCAGCAGTTACTCGGACAGGGTGGGAAATGAGCAGTTCTTC. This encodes CASSYSDRVGNEQFF.